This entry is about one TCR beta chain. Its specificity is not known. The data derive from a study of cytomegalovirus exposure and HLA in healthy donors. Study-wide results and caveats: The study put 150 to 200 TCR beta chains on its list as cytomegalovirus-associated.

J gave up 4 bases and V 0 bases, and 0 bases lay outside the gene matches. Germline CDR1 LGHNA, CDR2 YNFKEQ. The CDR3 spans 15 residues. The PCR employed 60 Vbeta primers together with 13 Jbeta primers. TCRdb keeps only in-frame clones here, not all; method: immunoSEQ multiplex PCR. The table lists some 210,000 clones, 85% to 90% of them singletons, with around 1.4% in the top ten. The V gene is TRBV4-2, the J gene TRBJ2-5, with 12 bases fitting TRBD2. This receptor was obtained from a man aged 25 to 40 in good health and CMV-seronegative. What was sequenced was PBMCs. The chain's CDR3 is CASSQETSGRETQYF. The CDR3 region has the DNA TGTGCCAGCAGCCAAGAGACTAGCGGGAGAGAGACCCAGTACTTC.